A single sample gave rise to the 29 T cell receptor beta chains below, sequenced in a study of T cell responses to AZD1222 COVID-19 vaccine (dated by TCRdb to the early 2020s). Library preparation employed the immunoSEQ multiplex PCR assay. In its TCRdb copy, this immuneACCESS table keeps in-frame sequences only and misses some clones. Where compared with another copy, unresolved V genes explain less than half of these, and the others have no known cause. The sample yields around 150,000 clones; over 85% were counted once. Of the sample, roughly 7% is held by the ten largest clones. The time point label corresponds to: about 28 days (+/-7) after the second vaccine dose. Source: peripheral blood, taken 28 days after the second AZD1222 dose. The receptors here all came from an adult who received the AZD1222 COVID-19 vaccine.

This chain joins TRBV11-3 and TRBJ2-7; perhaps TRBD1 as D (6 bases). Trimming left V 5 bases short and J 3 bases short, with 8 bases between. CDR1 is SGHNT, CDR2 YENEEA, per germline. CDR3 length equals 12 residues. CDR3 in amino acids: CASSIQGYEQYF. For the CDR3, the DNA is TGTGCCAGCAGCATACAGGGCTACGAGCAGTACTTC.

The chain has TRBV7-9 and TRBJ1-4; perhaps TRBD1 as D (6 bases). The CDR3 has 14 residues. Looked up from germline, CDR1 is SEHNR and CDR2 is FQNEAQ (reference sequence). Trimming took 5 bases from V and 8 from J, leaving 15 bases between them. The CDR3 DNA sequence: TGTGCCAGCAGCACAGCACAGGGCGGAGAAAAACTGTTTTTT. Translated, it gives CASSTAQGGEKLFF.

The chain uses TRBV5-1 and TRBJ2-2; D gene ambiguous. The V gene's germline CDR1 is SGHRS and CDR2 YFSETQ. The CDR3 runs to 15 residues. Trimming pared 0 bases from V and 1 base from J, leaving 7 bases between. In DNA form, the CDR3 reads TGCGCCAGCAGCTTGGCGCGCGGGAACACCGGGGAGCTGTTTTTT. Translation gives CASSLARGNTGELFF. The variable domain in full, completed from reference TRBV5-1 and TRBJ2-2, reads KAGVTQTPRYLIKTRGQQVTLSCSPISGHRSVSWYQQTPGQGLQFLFEYFSETQRNKGNFPGRFSGRQFSNSRSEMNVSTLELGDSALYLCASSLARGNTGELFFGEGSRLTVL.

The chain carries TRBV5-8 and TRBJ1-5, with a weak D call TRBD1 (6 bases). The germline V gene has CDR1 SGHTS and CDR2 YDEGEE. The CDR3 is made up of 17 amino acids. The V gene lost 0 bases and the J gene lost 4 bases, with 17 bases spanning the gap. The CDR3 is CASSLGPTGYSNQPQHF. In nucleotides, the CDR3 is TGTGCCAGCAGCTTGGGACCTACAGGGTACTCAAATCAGCCCCAGCATTTT.

The V call is TRBV7-2, the J call TRBJ1-2, with D perhaps matching TRBD1 (5 bases). The CDR3 totals 14 residues. Per germline, CDR1 SGHTA and CDR2 FQGNSA. The ends were cut back, 3 bases at V and 7 bases at J, with 15 bases in the middle. The CDR3 coding sequence is TGTGCCAGCAGCTTGGGCAGGGTTTGGGTTGGCTACACCTTC. Translated: CASSLGRVWVGYTF.

This clone has just one count. The chain recombines TRBV4-1 with TRBJ1-6, with D perhaps TRBD1 (6 bases). Germline CDR1 MGHRA, CDR2 YSYEKL. The V end lost 1 base, the J end lost 0 bases, and 10 bases lay between the germline ends. The CDR3 is 17 amino acids. The CDR3 spells CASSQVQGSSYNSPLHF. In nucleotides, the CDR3 is TGCGCCAGCAGCCAAGTTCAGGGGTCCTCCTATAATTCACCCCTCCACTTT.

The chain links TRBV28 to TRBJ1-6; D is possibly TRBD1 (5 bases). The CDR3 is 15 residues long. Trimming took 2 bases from V and 7 from J, leaving 12 bases between them. Germline CDR1 and CDR2: MDHEN and SYDVKM. CDR3 sequence reads: CASSLMGQGNSPLHF. The CDR3 DNA is TGTGCCAGCAGTTTAATGGGTCAGGGCAATTCACCCCTCCACTTT.

This chain uses TRBV27 with TRBJ2-2; no definite D call. This CDR3 region has 13 residues. Looked up from germline, CDR1 is MNHEY and CDR2 is SMNVEV (reference sequence). V lost 3 bases and J 3 bases, leaving 5 bases between the germline ends. As DNA, the CDR3 is TGTGCCAGCAGTTTTGGGGACACCGGGGAGCTGTTTTTT. Its translation: CASSFGDTGELFF.

The chain couples TRBV7-3 to TRBJ2-5; D unresolved. This CDR3 is 16 amino acids long. The V end lost 1 base, the J end lost 1 base, and 13 bases lay between the germline ends. Germline-derived CDR1 and CDR2 are SGHTA and FQGTGA. The CDR3, as DNA: TGTGCCAGCAGCTTAAACCCGACCACCGCCCAAGAGACCCAGTACTTC. This sequence encodes CASSLNPTTAQETQYF.

This rearrangement joins TRBV7-8 to TRBJ1-6; 7 nucleotides line up with TRBD1. CDR3 length: 14 residues. V lost 5 bases to trimming and J lost 9 bases; unmatched junction nucleotides: 7. Germline V gene sequence: CDR1 SGHVS, CDR2 FQNEAQ. CDR3: CASSLTGPGSPLHF. For the CDR3, the DNA is TGTGCCAGCAGCCTGACAGGGCCGGGTTCACCCCTCCACTTT.

The chain recombines TRBV4-1 with TRBJ1-1, with D unresolved. Per the germline V gene, CDR1 is MGHRA and CDR2 is YSYEKL. CDR3 length: 15 amino acids. Trimming stripped 3 bases from V and 3 bases from J, with 14 bases between. DNA for the CDR3: TGCGCCAGCAGCCAGAGTGGCTCGGTTGACACTGAAGCTTTCTTT. Encoded protein: CASSQSGSVDTEAFF.

The V gene is TRBV7-2, the J gene TRBJ1-4; possible D gene TRBD1, 6 bases. Germline CDR1 reads SGHTA; CDR2 reads FQGNSA. V shed 6 bases and J shed 6 bases, with 14 bases lying between them. The CDR3 covers 14 residues. The CDR3 bases are TGTGCCAGCAGTTCAGGGGACCCCTATGAAAAACTGTTTTTT. This sequence encodes CASSSGDPYEKLFF.

The chain uses TRBV28 and TRBJ1-6, with a possible D match to TRBD1 (6 bases). Germline lookup yields CDR1 MDHEN and CDR2 SYDVKM. The CDR3 contains 16 residues. The ends were cut back, 3 bases at V and 9 bases at J, with 18 bases in the middle. The CDR3 nucleotides are TGTGCCAGCAGTTTCCCTCAGGGGTCGGGTACTTCACCCCTCCACTTT. Its protein is CASSFPQGSGTSPLHF.

J is TRBJ2-2 and V is TRBV5-4; D not certain. The CDR3 is 15 amino acids. Per the germline V gene, CDR1 is SGHNT and CDR2 is YYREEE (reference sequence). Trimming removed 4 bases from V and 5 bases from J, with 15 bases in between. The CDR3 loop reads CASSVGVRGTGELFF. CDR3 DNA: TGTGCCAGCAGCGTTGGGGTCAGAGGAACCGGGGAGCTGTTTTTT.

V gene TRBV2 combines with J gene TRBJ1-4; D unresolved. CDR1 and CDR2 from the germline V gene are SNHLY and FYNNEI. The V end lost 8 bases, the J end lost 7 bases, and 17 bases lay between the germline ends. The CDR3 extends over 14 amino acids. DNA for the CDR3: TGTGCCAGCGTTATAGGACCTGGAGCTGAAAAACTGTTTTTT. This translates into CASVIGPGAEKLFF.

This chain connects TRBV6-4 to TRBJ1-3; 7 bases match TRBD1. V lost 6 bases and J lost 0; bases outside the gene matches: 14. The CDR3 runs to 18 residues. Germline lookup yields CDR1 MRHNA and CDR2 SNTAGT. CDR3 protein: CASRGGRDRHNSGNTIYF. CDR3 DNA: TGTGCCAGCAGGGGGGGCCGGGACAGACACAACTCTGGAAACACCATATATTTT.

This rearrangement joins TRBV27 to TRBJ1-1; D not resolved. CDR1 is MNHEY, CDR2 SMNVEV, per germline (reference sequence). V gave up 4 bases and J gave up 0 bases, with 12 bases separating them. The CDR3 spans 15 residues. The DNA of the CDR3 is TGTGCCAGCAGTTCAGGAGGGTACATGAACACTGAAGCTTTCTTT. It codes for CASSSGGYMNTEAFF.

The chain has TRBV6-2 or TRBV6-3 and TRBJ1-2; a weak D match, TRBD1 (5 bases). V lost 6 bases, J lost 2 bases, and 10 bases lay in between. The CDR3 runs 13 residues. Germline V gives CDR1 MNHEY, CDR2 SVGEGT. CDR3 sequence (DNA): TGTGCCAGCAGCCGGGACGGGAACTATGGCTACACCTTC. Translating it yields CASSRDGNYGYTF.

The chain couples TRBV24-1 to TRBJ2-3; no reliable D call. V was shortened by 1 base and J by 2 bases, with 9 bases between the two germline ends. CDR1 KGHDR and CDR2 SFDVKD come from the germline V gene. This CDR3 region has 15 residues. CDR3 nucleotides: TGTGCCACCAGTGATTTACGGCTATCCACAGATACGCAGTATTTT. Translated: CATSDLRLSTDTQYF.

CDR3 sequence reads: CASGRLAGVLDEQFF. The DNA of the CDR3 is TGCGCCTCCGGGCGCTTAGCGGGGGTTCTTGATGAGCAGTTCTTC. The rearrangement joins TRBV4-1 to TRBJ2-1; TRBD2 agrees at 9 bases. CDR1 MGHRA and CDR2 YSYEKL come from the germline V gene. The CDR3 runs to 15 residues. V lost 11 bases to trimming and J lost 8 bases; unmatched junction nucleotides: 16.

The genes are TRBV3-1 (or the pseudogene TRBV3-2) and TRBJ1-5, with D unresolved. The CDR3 runs 13 residues. Germline V gene sequence: CDR1 LGHDT, CDR2 YNNKEL (reference sequence). Trimming pared 6 bases from V and 5 bases from J, leaving 11 bases between. The CDR3: CASSRARDQPQHF. The CDR3, as DNA: TGTGCCAGCAGTCGCGCACGCGATCAGCCCCAGCATTTT.

This clone appeared a few times. CDR3 sequence (DNA): TGCGCCAGCAGCGGCAGGGGCGATCTCCACTTT. It yields the protein CASSGRGDLHF. V gene TRBV5-1 combines with J gene TRBJ1-6; tentative D call: TRBD1 (6 bases). Trimming took off 4 bases at V and 16 bases at J, with 12 bases between the two ends. Germline assignment: CDR1 SGHRS and CDR2 YFSETQ. This CDR3 has 11 amino acids.

The chain links TRBV2 to TRBJ2-2, with D possibly being TRBD1 (6 bases). The germline V and J ends were trimmed by 7 bases and 5 bases, with 17 bases remaining between them. Germline V gene lookup returns CDR1 SNHLY and CDR2 FYNNEI. The CDR3 is 15 amino acids. The CDR3 DNA reads as TGTGCCAGCACCGAACAGGGATTTGGTACCGGGGAGCTGTTTTTT. It translates to CASTEQGFGTGELFF.

This sequence joins TRBV18 and TRBJ1-3; perhaps TRBD1 as D (5 bases). This CDR3 contains 17 residues. Germline V gene sequence: CDR1 KGHSH, CDR2 LQKENI. Trimming took off 1 base at V and 0 bases at J, with 13 bases between the two ends. CDR3 in DNA: TGTGCCAGCTCACCACGGGGACCCATGGGCTCTGGAAACACCATATATTTT. Protein product: CASSPRGPMGSGNTIYF.

The chain recombines TRBV7-9 with TRBJ2-5, with TRBD1 matching over 7 bases. V lost 1 base and J lost 4; bases outside the gene matches: 9. The CDR3 contains 16 residues. CDR1 and CDR2 (germline): SEHNR, FQNEAQ (reference sequence). The CDR3 spells CASSLGEDREVETQYF. CDR3 coding DNA: TGTGCCAGCAGCTTAGGAGAAGACAGGGAAGTAGAGACCCAGTACTTC.

The rearrangement uses TRBV4-3 and TRBJ1-1; TRBD1 matches at 7 bases. This CDR3 has 13 residues. V shed 6 bases and J 4 bases; nucleotides not matched to a gene: 5. The V gene's germline CDR1 is LGHNA and CDR2 YSLEER. The CDR3 region is CASSRDSRTEAFF. DNA for the CDR3: TGCGCCAGCAGTCGGGACAGCCGCACTGAAGCTTTCTTT.

The V gene is TRBV9, the J gene TRBJ2-1; 9 bases are a match to TRBD1. The CDR3 is made up of 17 amino acids. The V segment lost 0 bases and the J segment 2 bases; nucleotides outside the gene matches: 6. Germline CDR1 SGDLS, CDR2 YYNGEE. CDR3 sequence: CASSVGPGQGAYNEQFF. CDR3 sequence (DNA): TGTGCCAGCAGCGTAGGACCGGGACAGGGAGCCTACAATGAGCAGTTCTTC.

This clone turned up a few times. This chain connects TRBV2 to TRBJ1-2; tentative D call: TRBD1 (6 bases). Trimming left V 6 bases short and J 8 bases short, with 22 bases between. CDR3 length equals 15 residues. The germline gives CDR1 SNHLY, CDR2 FYNNEI. CDR3 bases: TGTGCCAGCAGGTCGGGGCCCGGGACAACCGGGGGCTACACCTTC. Its protein is CASRSGPGTTGGYTF. Full variable domain (outside the CDR3, taken from reference TRBV2 and TRBJ1-2): EPEVTQTPSHQVTQMGQEVILRCVPISNHLYFYWYRQILGQKVEFLVSFYNNEISEKSEIFDDQFSVERPDGSNFTLKIRSTKLEDSAMYFCASRSGPGTTGGYTFGSGTRLTVV.

This chain connects TRBV11-2 to TRBJ2-7, with no clear D. This CDR3 region has 13 residues. The V gene's germline CDR1 is SGHAT and CDR2 FQNNGV. The V end was cut by 5 bases, the J end by 4 bases, with 12 bases between. CDR3 coding DNA: TGTGCCAGCAGCGAGAACCTAGAGTACGAGCAGTACTTC. This sequence encodes CASSENLEYEQYF.